This TCR beta chain was found in a study of cytomegalovirus exposure and HLA in healthy donors. Broader study findings: The study listed roughly 160 cytomegalovirus-associated TCR beta chains. A classifier reportedly called cytomegalovirus status with high sensitivity and specificity. Judged likely to be a sequencing artifact was a cluster of highly shared sequence variants.

Note on this clone: Its cognate antigen is unknown.

The PCR employed 60 Vbeta primers together with 13 Jbeta primers. Using immunoSEQ multiplex PCR, the repertoire was profiled, and TCRdb retains in-frame clones only, with some absent. Recorded for this sample: around 190,000 clones. At sampling all donors were nominally healthy, likely with unrecorded immune exposures. Trimming took off 0 bases at V and 0 bases at J, with 7 bases between the two ends. This CDR3 comprises 15 residues. Germline CDR1 reads SGHRS; CDR2 reads YFSETQ. Sequencing input: PBMCs. This clonotype was obtained from a woman aged 25 to 39 in good health and CMV-seropositive. This chain connects TRBV5-1 to TRBJ1-3; D is uncertain. The CDR3 DNA is TGCGCCAGCAGCTTGGACGGTTACTCTGGAAACACCATATATTTT. Protein sequence: CASSLDGYSGNTIYF.